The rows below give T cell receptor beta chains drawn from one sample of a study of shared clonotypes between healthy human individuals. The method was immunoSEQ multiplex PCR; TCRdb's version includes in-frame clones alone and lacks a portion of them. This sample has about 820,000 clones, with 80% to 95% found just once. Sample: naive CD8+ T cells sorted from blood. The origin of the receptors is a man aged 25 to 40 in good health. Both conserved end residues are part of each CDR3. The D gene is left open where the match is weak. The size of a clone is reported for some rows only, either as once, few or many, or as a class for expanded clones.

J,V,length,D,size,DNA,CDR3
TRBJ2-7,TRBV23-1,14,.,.,TGCGCCAGCAGTCACCTAGACACCTCCTACGAGCAGTACTTC,CASSHLDTSYEQYF
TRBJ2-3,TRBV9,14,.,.,TGTGCCAGCAGCCCCGGACAGAGCACAGATACGCAGTATTTT,CASSPGQSTDTQYF
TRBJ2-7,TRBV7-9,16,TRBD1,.,TGTGCCAGCAGCCCCTACAGAAGGGGGCGGTCCTACGAGCAGTACTTC,CASSPYRRGRSYEQYF
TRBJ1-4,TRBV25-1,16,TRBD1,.,TGTGCCAGCAGTGAACCACGGACAGGGCGGAATGAAAAACTGTTTTTT,CASSEPRTGRNEKLFF
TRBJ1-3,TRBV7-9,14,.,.,TGTGCCAGCAGCCCGACAGACTCTGGAAACACCATATATTTT,CASSPTDSGNTIYF
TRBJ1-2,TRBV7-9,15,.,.,TGTGCCAGCAACGAACGGGGTGGCAGGGGCCATGGCTACACCTTC,CASNERGGRGHGYTF
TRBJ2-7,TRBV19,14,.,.,TGTGCCAGTAATCGGGGGCTGAGCTCCTACGAGCAGTACTTC,CASNRGLSSYEQYF
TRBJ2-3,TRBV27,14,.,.,TGTGCCAGCAGTCCCCCTTCTTTGGCGGATACGCAGTATTTT,CASSPPSLADTQYF
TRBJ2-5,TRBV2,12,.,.,TGTGCCAGCAGGGGTCATCAAGAGACCCAGTACTTC,CASRGHQETQYF
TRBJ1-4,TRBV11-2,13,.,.,TGTGCCAGCAGCGCGATCCGCAAAAGGGTTCAGTTTTTT,CASSAIRKRVQFF
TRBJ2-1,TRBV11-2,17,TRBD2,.,TGTGCCAGCAGCATCACTAGCGCCTCGAGCTCCTACAATGAGCAGTTCTTC,CASSITSASSSYNEQFF
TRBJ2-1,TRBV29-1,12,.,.,TGCAGCGTTGAGTCGGAGTATCCTGAGCAGTTCTTC,CSVESEYPEQFF
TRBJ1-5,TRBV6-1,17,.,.,TGTGCCAGCAGTGAAAGGGTTCTCCGGGTCCCCAATCAGCCCCAGCATTTT,CASSERVLRVPNQPQHF
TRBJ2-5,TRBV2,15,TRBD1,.,TGTGCCAGCATGGACTGGGACAGGGAGAGAGAGACCCAGTACTTC,CASMDWDRERETQYF
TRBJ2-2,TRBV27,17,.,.,TGTGCCAGCAGTTTACTCCACGCCCTCGACAGTACCGGGGAGCTGTTTTTT,CASSLLHALDSTGELFF
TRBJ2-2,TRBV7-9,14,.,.,TGTGCCAGCAGCTTCCTAATGGACACCGGGGAGCTGTTTTTT,CASSFLMDTGELFF
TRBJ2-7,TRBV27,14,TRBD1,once,TGTGCCAGCAGTTTGGGGACAGCCACCTACGAGCAGTACTTC,CASSLGTATYEQYF